This T cell receptor (beta chain) was found in a study of neurological immune-mediated disorders. PBMCs numbering 2 million and stored at -80 C yielded the unsorted libraries. This clonotype was counted many times. Its antigen is unknown. Findings and caveats of the study: None of the features examined (clinical or MRI) was associated with the multiple sclerosis repertoire cluster. The repertoires of 18 of 34 multiple sclerosis patients were placed by phylogenetic grouping in a single related-CDR3 cluster, which may be a signature. No CDR3 amino acid sequences recurred among expanded clones across subjects, suggesting private repertoires in all groups.

TCRdb ran MiXCR on the 5' RACE reads and lists one entry per CDR3 protein. The sample consists of some 57,000 distinct CDR3 sequences, less than 6% of them appearing once. This CDR3 spans 13 amino acids. V dropped 3 bases and J dropped 8 bases, with 11 bases sitting between them. The germline CDR1 and CDR2 sequences are SGHAT and FQNNGV. The sample consisted of PBMCs. The V gene is TRBV11-2, the J gene TRBJ2-1; D may match TRBD1 or TRBD2 (5 bases each). The sequence derives from a woman between 50 and 59 years old with multiple sclerosis. The CDR3 DNA reads as TGTGCCAGCAGCTTCTTCCAGGGAGATGAGCAGTTCTTC. This sequence encodes CASSFFQGDEQFF.